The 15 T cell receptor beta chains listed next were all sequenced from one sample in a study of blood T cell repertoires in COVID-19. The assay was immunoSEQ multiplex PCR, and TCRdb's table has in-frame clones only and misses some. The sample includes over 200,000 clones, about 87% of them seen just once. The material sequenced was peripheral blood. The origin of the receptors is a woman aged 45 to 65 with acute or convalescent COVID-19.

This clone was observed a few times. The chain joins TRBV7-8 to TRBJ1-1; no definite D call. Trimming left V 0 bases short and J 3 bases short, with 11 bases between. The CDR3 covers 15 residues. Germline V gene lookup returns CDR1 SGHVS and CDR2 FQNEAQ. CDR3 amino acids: CASSLAFALDTEAFF. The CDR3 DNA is TGTGCCAGCAGCTTAGCGTTCGCGTTGGACACTGAAGCTTTCTTT. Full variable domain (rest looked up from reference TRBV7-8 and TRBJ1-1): GAGVSQSPRYKVAKRGQDVALRCDPISGHVSLFWYQQALGQGPEFLTYFQNEAQLDKSGLPSDRFFAERPEGSVSTLKIQRTQQEDSAVYLCASSLAFALDTEAFFGQGTRLTVV.

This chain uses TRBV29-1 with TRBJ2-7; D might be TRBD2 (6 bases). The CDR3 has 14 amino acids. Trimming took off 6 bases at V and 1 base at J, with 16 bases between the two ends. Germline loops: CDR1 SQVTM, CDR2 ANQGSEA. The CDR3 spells CSVPMRAGSYEQYF. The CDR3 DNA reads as TGCAGCGTCCCGATGAGGGCGGGGTCCTACGAGCAGTACTTC.

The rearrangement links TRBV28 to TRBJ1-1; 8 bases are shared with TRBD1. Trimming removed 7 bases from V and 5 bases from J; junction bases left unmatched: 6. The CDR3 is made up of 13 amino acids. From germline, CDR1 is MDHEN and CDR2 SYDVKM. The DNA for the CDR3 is TGTGCCAGCACCCAACAGGGGGGGACTGAAGCTTTCTTT. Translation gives CASTQQGGTEAFF.

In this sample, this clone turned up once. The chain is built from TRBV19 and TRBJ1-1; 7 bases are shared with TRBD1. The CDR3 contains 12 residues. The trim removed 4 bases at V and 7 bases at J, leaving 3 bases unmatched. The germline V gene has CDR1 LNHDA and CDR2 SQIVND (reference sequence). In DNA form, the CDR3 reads TGTGCCAGTAGTAAGGGACAGCTTGAAGCTTTCTTT. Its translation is CASSKGQLEAFF.

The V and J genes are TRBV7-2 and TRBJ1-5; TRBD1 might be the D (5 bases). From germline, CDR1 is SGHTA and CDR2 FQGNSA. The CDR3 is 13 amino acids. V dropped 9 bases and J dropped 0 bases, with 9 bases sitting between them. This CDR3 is CASAGNSNQPQHF. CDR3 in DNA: TGTGCCAGTGCAGGGAATAGCAATCAGCCCCAGCATTTT.

The DNA of the CDR3 is TGCGCCAGCAGCTGGGAGGACGGTAACTATGGCTACACCTTC. It encodes CASSWEDGNYGYTF. The J gene is TRBJ1-2, the V gene TRBV5-1; D not resolved. Looked up from germline, CDR1 is SGHRS and CDR2 is YFSETQ. The ends were cut back, 3 bases at V and 1 base at J, with 10 bases in the middle. The CDR3 contains 14 residues.

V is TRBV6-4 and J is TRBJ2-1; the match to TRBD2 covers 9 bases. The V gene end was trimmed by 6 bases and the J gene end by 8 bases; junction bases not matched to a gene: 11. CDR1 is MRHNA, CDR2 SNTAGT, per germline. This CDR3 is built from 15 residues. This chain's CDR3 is CASRRVGGRAHEQFF. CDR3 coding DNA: TGTGCCAGCAGACGCGTGGGCGGGAGGGCACATGAGCAGTTCTTC.

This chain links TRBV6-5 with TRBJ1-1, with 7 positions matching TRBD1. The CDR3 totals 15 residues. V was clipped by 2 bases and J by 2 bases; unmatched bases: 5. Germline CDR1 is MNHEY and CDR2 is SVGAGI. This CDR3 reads CASSYRQGYNTEAFF. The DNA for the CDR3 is TGTGCCAGCAGTTACCGACAGGGATATAACACTGAAGCTTTCTTT.

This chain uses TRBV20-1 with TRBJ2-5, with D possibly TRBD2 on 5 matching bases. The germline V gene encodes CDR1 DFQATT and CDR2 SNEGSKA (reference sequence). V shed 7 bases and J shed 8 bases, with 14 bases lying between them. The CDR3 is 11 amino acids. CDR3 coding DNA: TGCAGTGGGAGGACTGCCCGAACCCAGTACTTC. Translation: CSGRTARTQYF.

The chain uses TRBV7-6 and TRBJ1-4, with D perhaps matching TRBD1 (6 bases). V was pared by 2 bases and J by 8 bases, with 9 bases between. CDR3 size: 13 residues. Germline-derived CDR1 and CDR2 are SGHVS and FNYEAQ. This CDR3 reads CASSLTGPEKLFF. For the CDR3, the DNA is TGTGCCAGCAGCTTAACAGGGCCAGAAAAACTGTTTTTT.

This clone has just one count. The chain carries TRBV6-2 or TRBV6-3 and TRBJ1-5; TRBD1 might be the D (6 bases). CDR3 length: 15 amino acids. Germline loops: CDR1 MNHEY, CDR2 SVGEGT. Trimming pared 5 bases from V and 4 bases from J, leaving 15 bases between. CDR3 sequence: CASSTWTDFNQPQHF. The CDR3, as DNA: TGTGCCAGCAGTACGTGGACAGATTTTAATCAGCCCCAGCATTTT.

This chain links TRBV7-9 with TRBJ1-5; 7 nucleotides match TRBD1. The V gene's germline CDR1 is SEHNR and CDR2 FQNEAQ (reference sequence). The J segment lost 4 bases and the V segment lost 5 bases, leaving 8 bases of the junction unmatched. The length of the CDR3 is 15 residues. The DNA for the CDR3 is TGTGCCAGCAGCCGTACGGGACAGCTAAATCAGCCCCAGCATTTT. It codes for CASSRTGQLNQPQHF.

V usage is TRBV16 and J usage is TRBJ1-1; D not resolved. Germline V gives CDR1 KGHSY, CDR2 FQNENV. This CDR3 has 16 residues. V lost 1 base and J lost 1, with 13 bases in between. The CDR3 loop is CASSQLKSGWNTEAFF. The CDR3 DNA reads TGTGCCAGCAGCCAATTGAAGTCAGGCTGGAACACTGAAGCTTTCTTT.

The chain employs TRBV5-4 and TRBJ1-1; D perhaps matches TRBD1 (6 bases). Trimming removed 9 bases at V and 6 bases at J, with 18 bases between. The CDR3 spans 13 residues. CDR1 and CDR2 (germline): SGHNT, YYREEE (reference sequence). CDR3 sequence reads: CATGGREMAEAFF. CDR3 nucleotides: TGTGCCACGGGGGGGCGGGAAATGGCTGAAGCTTTCTTT.

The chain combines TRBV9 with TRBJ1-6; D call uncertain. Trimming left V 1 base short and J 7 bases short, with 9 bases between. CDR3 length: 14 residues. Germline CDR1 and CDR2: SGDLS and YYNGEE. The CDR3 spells CASSVSGANSPLHF. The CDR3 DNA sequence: TGTGCCAGCAGCGTATCAGGTGCCAATTCACCCCTCCACTTT.